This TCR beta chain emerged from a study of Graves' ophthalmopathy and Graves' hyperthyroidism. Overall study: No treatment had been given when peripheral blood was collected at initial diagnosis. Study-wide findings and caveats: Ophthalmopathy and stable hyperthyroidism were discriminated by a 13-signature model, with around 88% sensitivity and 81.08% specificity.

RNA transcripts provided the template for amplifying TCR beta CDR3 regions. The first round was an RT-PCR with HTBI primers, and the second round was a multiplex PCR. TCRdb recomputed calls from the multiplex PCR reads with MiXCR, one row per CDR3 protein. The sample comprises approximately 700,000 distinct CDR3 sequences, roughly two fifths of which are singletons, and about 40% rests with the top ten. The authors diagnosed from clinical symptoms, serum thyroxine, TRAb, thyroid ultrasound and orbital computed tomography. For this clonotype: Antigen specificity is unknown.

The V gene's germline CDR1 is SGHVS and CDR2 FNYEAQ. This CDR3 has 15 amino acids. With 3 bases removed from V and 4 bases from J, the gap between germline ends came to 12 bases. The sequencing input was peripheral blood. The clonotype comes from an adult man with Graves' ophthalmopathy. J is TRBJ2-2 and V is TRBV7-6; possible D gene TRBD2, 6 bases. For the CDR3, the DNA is TGTGCCAGCAGCTTCGGTAGCGGAGGCACCGGGGAGCTGTTTTTT. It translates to CASSFGSGGTGELFF.